The table lists the clone carrying this TCR beta chain with a few counts. Researchers amplified the TCR beta CDR3 regions from RNA transcripts. HTBI primers were employed in a first-round RT-PCR of the TCR CDR3. TCRdb ran MiXCR on the multiplex PCR reads and lists one entry per CDR3 protein. This sample has 300,000 to 450,000 distinct CDR3 sequences, with approximately 25% found just once. CDR3 length: 14 amino acids. V shed 0 bases and J shed 4 bases, with 11 bases lying between them. Germline V gives CDR1 SGHRS, CDR2 YFSETQ. The sample originates from a study of T cells in Graves' hyperthyroidism and ophthalmopathy. Overall study: The initial diagnosis was the point when peripheral blood was collected, ahead of any treatment.

Graves' hyperthyroidism was deemed stable absent ophthalmopathy progression within 18 months. Patients were aged 18 to 65, had disease duration under 2 months, and had newly diagnosed hyperthyroidism. Extraction of PBMCs used 10 ml of fresh peripheral blood. The chain links TRBV5-1 to TRBJ2-7, with unresolved D. The receptor was isolated from a man aged 50-59 years with Graves' hyperthyroidism. The sequenced sample consisted of blood. The CDR3 region is CASSLGMDGYEQYF. The CDR3 DNA sequence: TGCGCCAGCAGCTTGGGTATGGACGGATACGAGCAGTACTTC.